This T cell receptor (beta chain) came from a study of T-cell reconstitution after alpha-beta-depleted transplantation in children. V lost 0 bases and J 7 bases, leaving 9 bases between the germline ends. The CDR3 runs 12 residues. The germline V gene encodes CDR1 SQVTM and CDR2 ANQGSEA. Preparing the TCRbeta library involved the use of unique molecular identifiers. One entry per CDR3 protein results from TCRdb running MiXCR on the PCR reads. Of approximately 510,000 distinct CDR3 sequences in the sample, around 20% were seen once. This specimen was PBMCs from the stem cell graft donor, taken from the stem cell graft. This sequence was found in a human donor who donated a stem cell graft to a child with acute lymphoblastic leukemia. The chain has TRBV29-1 and TRBJ2-5, with D tentatively TRBD2 (6 bases). The CDR3: CSVEDPGGTQYF. In nucleotides, the CDR3 is TGCAGCGTTGAAGATCCCGGGGGGACCCAGTACTTC.